This TCR beta chain is from a study of technical replicates of blood from several donors. The ends lost 5 bases at V and 0 bases at J; junction bases unmatched: 4. The CDR3 is made up of 15 amino acids. Germline V gives CDR1 MNHNS, CDR2 SASEGT. TCRdb keeps only in-frame clones here, not all; method: immunoSEQ multiplex PCR. The sample records 9,000 to 15,000 clones, 90% to 95% being singletons. Specimen: PBMCs. The chain has TRBV6-1 and TRBJ2-7; TRBD2 aligns across 10 bases. The sequence derives from a human donor in good health. CDR3 protein: CASSPSGGSSYEQYF. DNA of the CDR3: TGTGCCAGCAGTCCTAGCGGGGGTAGCTCCTACGAGCAGTACTTC.